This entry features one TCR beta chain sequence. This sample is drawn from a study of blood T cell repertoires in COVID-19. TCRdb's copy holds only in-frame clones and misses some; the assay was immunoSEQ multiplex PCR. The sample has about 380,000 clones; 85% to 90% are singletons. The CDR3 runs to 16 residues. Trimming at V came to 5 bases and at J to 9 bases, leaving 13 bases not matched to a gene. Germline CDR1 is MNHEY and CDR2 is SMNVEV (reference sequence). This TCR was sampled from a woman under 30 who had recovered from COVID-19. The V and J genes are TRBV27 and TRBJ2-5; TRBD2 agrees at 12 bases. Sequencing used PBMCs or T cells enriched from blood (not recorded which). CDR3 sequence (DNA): TGTGCCAGCAGTCCTTTCACTAGCGGGGGGTCCAGGGCCCAGTACTTC. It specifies CASSPFTSGGSRAQYF.